The present T cell receptor beta chain was sequenced within a study of T cell responses to AZD1222 COVID-19 vaccine. Findings of the study overall: Researchers report vaccine-associated CD4 TCRs spanning spike, with dominance at 160-218 and 743-854. AZD1222 recipients seropositive at baseline numbered only six or seven.

Using immunoSEQ multiplex PCR, the repertoire was profiled, and TCRdb retains in-frame clones only, with some absent. The profile shows about 76,000 clones, 70% to 80% of them singletons. Trimming left V 0 bases short and J 5 bases short, with 7 bases between. Germline assignment: CDR1 LNHNV and CDR2 YYDKDF (reference sequence). This CDR3 region has 13 residues. This clone has a single count. Its matching antigen is unknown. This sample comprised peripheral blood, obtained 28 days after the second dose of the MenACWY control vaccine. The chain has TRBV15 and TRBJ2-5; D is unclear. The receptor's source is an adult who received the MenACWY meningococcal vaccine as a control. The CDR3 loop reads CATSRDLWETQYF. The CDR3 nucleotides read TGTGCCACCAGCAGAGATCTATGGGAGACCCAGTACTTC.